This T cell receptor (beta chain) was observed in a study of T cell changes during pregnancy in multiple sclerosis. V was pared by 2 bases and J by 8 bases, with 13 bases of the junction left unmatched. The CDR3 totals 17 residues. Germline CDR1 reads MGHRA; CDR2 reads YSYEKL. This table comes from immunoSEQ multiplex PCR, and its TCRdb copy is limited to in-frame clones, with some not included. In the table there are some 80,000 clones, around 94% of which are singletons. This specimen was CD4+ T cells from peripheral blood mononuclear cells, taken after pregnancy. V gene TRBV4-1 combines with J gene TRBJ2-2; 8 nucleotides agree with TRBD2. This receptor was obtained from a female donor with multiple sclerosis, enrolled in a pregnancy study. CDR3 in amino acids: CASSQTNIRGGKGELFF. The CDR3 DNA reads TGCGCCAGCAGCCAAACCAATATACGGGGGGGTAAGGGGGAGCTGTTTTTT.